This T cell receptor (beta chain) stems from a study of blood T cell repertoires in COVID-19. Across the study: Sources were T cells, B-cell-depleted T cells, or PBMCs; the material itself was cDNA or gDNA.

In the original processing: Estimation of nucleated cell counts was performed using reference gene primer amplification. Repertoires were generated with immunoSEQ multiplex PCR, while TCRdb's copy carries only in-frame clones and drops some. The V and J calls and clone size are taken from that table; D and trimming were inferred from the DNA. The sample lists 55,000 to 65,000 clones, 80% to 90% seen once, with 25% to 40% in the top ten. Trimming stripped 4 bases from V and 4 bases from J, with 11 bases between. Germline CDR1 reads LGHNA; CDR2 reads YSLEER. This CDR3 region has 14 residues. Seattle participants joined during active infection and were tracked over time.

This sequence originates from a man aged 55-75 years with COVID-19, enrolled during active disease. The sequenced sample consisted of peripheral blood. The chain has TRBV4-3 and TRBJ1-3, with unresolved D. CDR3 nucleotides: TGCGCCAGCAGCCTCTTCAGTTTCGGAAACACCATATATTTT. The encoded protein is CASSLFSFGNTIYF.